One sample yielded the 27 T cell receptor beta chains listed below, sequenced in a study of PD-L1 blockade in urothelial cancer (dated by TCRdb to 2017 to 2019). The time point label, as the study defines it: pretreatment peripheral blood. Library preparation was by the immunoSEQ multiplex PCR assay. TCRdb limited this immuneACCESS table to in-frame rearrangements with V and J called. A share of clones is missing; checked studies link under half to unresolved V genes, and the rest is unexplained. For this sample there are over 35,000 clones; around four fifths appear just once. Of the sample, approximately 14% is held by the ten largest clones. The source material was PBMCs, sampled around atezolizumab (anti-PD-L1) treatment. The origin of the receptors is a man at least 80 years old with urothelial cancer.

This chain joins TRBV4-1 and TRBJ2-1, with TRBD2 matching 14 bases. This CDR3 spans 15 amino acids. V trimming: 4 bases; J trimming: 8 bases; junction bases outside the gene matches: 4. Germline V gene sequence: CDR1 MGHRA, CDR2 YSYEKL. As DNA, the CDR3 is TGCGCCAGCAGCCTAGGACTAGCGGGAGGATATGAGCAGTTCTTC. Translating it yields CASSLGLAGGYEQFF.

This clone has a single count. The chain links TRBV14 to TRBJ1-4; D is ambiguous. The CDR3 has 14 residues. The V end lost 0 bases, the J end lost 8 bases, and 10 bases lay between the germline ends. The germline V gene encodes CDR1 SGHDN and CDR2 FVKESK. CDR3 protein: CASSQDLLREKLFF. The CDR3 DNA sequence: TGTGCCAGCAGCCAAGATTTACTAAGGGAAAAACTGTTTTTT.

The chain combines TRBV6-6 with TRBJ1-1; no clear D gene. Germline V gene data show CDR1 as MNHNY and CDR2 as SVGAGI (reference sequence). CDR3 length: 13 amino acids. The V and J ends lost 0 bases and 3 bases respectively, with 5 bases between them. The CDR3 loop is CASSYSRDTEAFF. The CDR3, as DNA: TGTGCCAGCAGTTACTCGAGGGACACTGAAGCTTTCTTT.

The genes are TRBV5-1 and TRBJ2-7; the D gene is possibly TRBD2 (6 bases). CDR3 length equals 18 residues. The germline V gene encodes CDR1 SGHRS and CDR2 YFSETQ. V was cut by 2 bases and J by 2 bases, with 23 bases left in between. The CDR3 DNA follows: TGCGCCAGCAGCTTTGAGGGGCGTCTGGCGGGACTTACCTACGAGCAGTACTTC. Encoded protein: CASSFEGRLAGLTYEQYF.

The CDR3 nucleotides read TGCGCCAGCAGACCGGAGGGGAGGGCCACAGATACGCAGTATTTT. Protein product: CASRPEGRATDTQYF. The chain is built from TRBV5-1 and TRBJ2-3; TRBD2 agrees at 7 bases. CDR1 is SGHRS, CDR2 YFSETQ, per germline. The J segment lost 2 bases and the V segment lost 5 bases, leaving 8 bases of the junction unmatched. The CDR3 has 15 residues.

This chain joins TRBV3-1 (or the pseudogene TRBV3-2) and TRBJ2-7; no clear D gene. CDR1 and CDR2 (germline): LGHDT, YNNKEL (reference sequence). The CDR3 loop spans 8 amino acids. CDR3 amino acids: CGPYEQYF. In DNA, the CDR3 is TGTGGGCCCTACGAGCAGTACTTC.

The chain couples TRBV6-5 to TRBJ2-7; 12 positions agree with TRBD1. CDR1 is MNHEY, CDR2 SVGAGI, per germline. V gave up 2 bases and J gave up 7 bases; unmatched junction bases: 6. The CDR3 runs 15 residues. The CDR3 DNA reads TGTGCCAGCAGTTACGGGACAGGGGGCGAAGGAGAGCAGTACTTC. It yields the protein CASSYGTGGEGEQYF.

In its sample, this clone was seen once. J is TRBJ2-1 and V is TRBV27, with 8 nucleotides matching TRBD1. The CDR3 loop spans 11 amino acids. With 6 bases clipped from V and 13 bases from J, the junction kept 5 bases outside the gene matches. The germline CDR1 and CDR2 sequences are MNHEY and SMNVEV (reference sequence). CDR3: CASRRQGKQFF. The DNA for the CDR3 is TGTGCCAGCAGACGACAGGGGAAACAGTTCTTC.

The CDR3 nucleotides read TGTGCCAGCAGCCACAGTAATGAAAAACTGTTTTTT. Translation gives CASSHSNEKLFF. The chain combines TRBV14 with TRBJ1-4; no reliable D call. V dropped 3 bases and J dropped 4 bases, with 3 bases sitting between them. The CDR3 has 12 amino acids. Germline CDR1 and CDR2: SGHDN and FVKESK.

The rearrangement joins TRBV9 to TRBJ2-7; TRBD2 agrees at 10 bases. Germline trimming cut 0 bases from V and 2 bases from J; bases unmatched to any gene: 2. The CDR3 length is 15 residues. Germline V gene sequence: CDR1 SGDLS, CDR2 YYNGEE. CDR3 DNA sequence: TGTGCCAGCAGCGTAGGGACTAGCGGCCCCTACGAGCAGTACTTC. Its protein product is CASSVGTSGPYEQYF.

The genes are TRBV5-5 and TRBJ2-7; 8 nucleotides match TRBD2. Germline V gene sequence: CDR1 SGHKS, CDR2 YYEKEE (reference sequence). The ends lost 4 bases at V and 2 bases at J; junction bases unmatched: 5. CDR3 size: 14 residues. The CDR3 is CASSGGLGAYEQYF. The CDR3 bases are TGTGCCAGCAGCGGGGGACTAGGGGCCTACGAGCAGTACTTC.

The chain links TRBV30 to TRBJ1-4; TRBD1 matches 8 bases. V lost 3 bases to trimming and J lost 13 bases; unmatched junction nucleotides: 4. The CDR3 contains 11 residues. In germline, CDR1 is GTSNPN, CDR2 SVGIG (reference sequence). CDR3 residues: CAWSFDRGLFF. The CDR3 nucleotides read TGTGCCTGGAGCTTCGACAGGGGACTGTTTTTT.

The chain recombines TRBV6-1 with TRBJ1-1; 7 nucleotides align to TRBD1. CDR3 length equals 15 residues. Germline V CDR1 and CDR2: MNHNS, SASEGT. V was pared by 6 bases and J by 0 bases, with 7 bases of the junction left unmatched. CDR3 protein: CASRELDRMNTEAFF. DNA of the CDR3: TGTGCCAGCAGAGAACTGGACAGGATGAACACTGAAGCTTTCTTT.

This rearrangement joins TRBV6-5 to TRBJ2-2, with 10 bases that match TRBD1. The CDR3 loop spans 15 amino acids. The germline V gene encodes CDR1 MNHEY and CDR2 SVGAGI. V was clipped by 6 bases and J by 5 bases; unmatched bases: 6. CDR3 DNA: TGTGCCAGCAGGCGTGGACAGGGGGTGACCGGGGAGCTGTTTTTT. This gives the protein CASRRGQGVTGELFF.

The chain recombines TRBV29-1 with TRBJ1-2; D perhaps matches TRBD1 (5 bases). This CDR3 region has 15 residues. The germline V gene has CDR1 SQVTM and CDR2 ANQGSEA. V lost 4 bases and J 9 bases, leaving 24 bases between the germline ends. The CDR3 DNA is TGCAGCGTTGGGGCACCTACGGGGGGACCCCTAAGCTACACCTTC. It codes for CSVGAPTGGPLSYTF.

This clone was seen a handful of times. The J gene is TRBJ1-1, the V gene TRBV4-1; no reliable D call. V was trimmed by 1 base and J by 1 base, leaving 4 bases between them. In germline, CDR1 is MGHRA, CDR2 YSYEKL. There are 13 residues in the CDR3. The CDR3 is CASSQVSNTEAFF. CDR3 nucleotides: TGCGCCAGCAGCCAAGTCTCGAACACTGAAGCTTTCTTT.

This clone was seen more than once but under ten times. This chain connects TRBV5-6 to TRBJ1-5, with D perhaps TRBD1 (5 bases). The V and J ends lost 2 bases and 0 bases respectively, with 18 bases between them. The CDR3 length is 18 residues. Germline V CDR1 and CDR2: SGHDT, YYEEEE. This CDR3 reads CASSLGSGLGGSNQPQHF. In nucleotides, the CDR3 is TGTGCCAGCAGCTTAGGGTCGGGGTTGGGGGGTAGCAATCAGCCCCAGCATTTT.

The rearrangement uses TRBV5-4 and TRBJ1-2; TRBD1 matches 8 bases. V lost 3 bases and J lost 4; bases outside the gene matches: 2. Germline V CDR1 and CDR2: SGHNT, YYREEE (reference sequence). This CDR3 spans 13 amino acids. DNA for the CDR3: TGTGCCAGCAGCTCCACAGGGGGCTATGGCTACACCTTC. Encoded protein: CASSSTGGYGYTF.

CDR3 loop: CASSLPPGLAGGDTDTQYF. The CDR3 coding sequence is TGTGCCAGCAGCTTACCCCCAGGGTTAGCGGGAGGCGACACAGATACGCAGTATTTT. The chain uses TRBV5-4 and TRBJ2-3; 10 nucleotides agree with TRBD2. Trimming at V came to 2 bases and at J to 2 bases, leaving 14 bases not matched to a gene. The CDR3 has 19 residues. CDR1 is SGHNT, CDR2 YYREEE, per germline (reference sequence).

The gene calls are TRBV5-1 and TRBJ2-3; 10 bases align to TRBD1. V gave up 5 bases and J gave up 1 base; unmatched junction bases: 4. The CDR3 contains 15 residues. Per germline, CDR1 SGHRS and CDR2 YFSETQ. CDR3 protein: CASRVGTGGTDTQYF. CDR3 DNA: TGCGCCAGCAGAGTCGGGACAGGGGGCACAGATACGCAGTATTTT.

The count of this clone is one. The CDR3 bases are TGTGCCAGCAGCCCCTCGACAGGGGGGTATGAAAAACTGTTTTTT. It translates to CASSPSTGGYEKLFF. The gene calls are TRBV9 and TRBJ1-4; 9 bases line up with TRBD1. With 4 bases clipped from V and 6 bases from J, the junction kept 7 bases outside the gene matches. The CDR3 runs to 15 residues. Germline loops: CDR1 SGDLS, CDR2 YYNGEE.

This clone was counted a few times. This chain uses TRBV10-3 with TRBJ1-2; possibly TRBD1 for D (6 bases). With 2 bases removed from V and 5 bases from J, the gap between germline ends came to 9 bases. The germline CDR1 and CDR2 sequences are ENHRY and SYGVKD. The CDR3 is made up of 13 amino acids. The CDR3 DNA sequence: TGTGCCATCAGTGAGCTACAGGGATATGGCTACACCTTC. Translated: CAISELQGYGYTF.

This rearrangement joins TRBV5-4 to TRBJ2-3, with 12 bases matching TRBD2. The CDR3 loop spans 16 amino acids. Germline assignment: CDR1 SGHNT and CDR2 YYREEE (reference sequence). The junction had 7 bases not matched to a gene; V was cut back by 4 bases and J by 4 bases. CDR3 nucleotides: TGTGCCAGCAGCCCTAGCGGGAGGGCCTTGGCAGATACGCAGTATTTT. Its protein product is CASSPSGRALADTQYF.

This rearrangement joins TRBV18 to TRBJ2-7; 7 bases are shared with TRBD1. Looked up from germline, CDR1 is KGHSH and CDR2 is LQKENI. The CDR3 has 16 amino acids. V dropped 0 bases and J dropped 5; count of bases not matched to a gene: 10. The CDR3 protein is CASSPPKAGGMNEQYF. The CDR3, as DNA: TGTGCCAGCTCACCACCAAAGGCAGGGGGAATGAACGAGCAGTACTTC.

The rearrangement links TRBV6-5 to TRBJ2-5; tentative D call: TRBD2 (6 bases). Germline CDR1 and CDR2: MNHEY and SVGAGI. V lost 0 bases, J lost 2 bases, and 10 bases lay in between. The CDR3 length is 15 residues. The CDR3 here is CASSYSGDFQETQYF. For the CDR3, the DNA is TGTGCCAGCAGTTACTCGGGGGACTTTCAAGAGACCCAGTACTTC.

This clone was seen only a few times. The rearrangement links TRBV18 to TRBJ2-7; tentative D call: TRBD1 (5 bases). V was trimmed by 3 bases and J by 2 bases, leaving 11 bases between them. The CDR3 totals 14 residues. From germline, CDR1 is KGHSH and CDR2 LQKENI. This CDR3 reads CASSPSQGTYEQYF. The CDR3 coding sequence is TGTGCCAGCTCACCGTCTCAGGGCACCTACGAGCAGTACTTC.

This chain uses TRBV18 with TRBJ2-7; 13 bases map to TRBD2. CDR3 size: 15 residues. The germline CDR1 and CDR2 sequences are KGHSH and LQKENI. The V segment lost 2 bases and the J segment 7 bases; nucleotides outside the gene matches: 5. CDR3 in DNA: TGTGCCAGCTCACCAGGACTAGCGGGAGTCCGGGAGCAGTACTTC. Translating gives CASSPGLAGVREQYF.